The rows below give T cell receptor beta chains drawn from one sample of a study of early T cells in non-severe SARS-CoV-2 infection. TCRdb re-derived calls from the 5' RACE reads in MiXCR, one entry per CDR3 protein. Here the sample spans about 23,000 distinct CDR3 sequences, 5.3% being singletons. The sequenced sample consisted of whole blood. The source of these receptors is an adult who was a healthcare worker with PCR-confirmed SARS-CoV-2 infection or an uninfected control (not recorded which). Both conserved end residues are part of each CDR3. Fields, in order: V gene, J gene, clone size, D gene, CDR3 protein, CDR3 DNA. The D gene is left open where the match is weak. Size tells how often a clone was seen (once, few, many) or the class of an expanded clone, and some rows leave it out.

TRBV20-1	TRBJ1-1	many	NA	CSASPTRNTEAFF	TGCAGTGCTAGCCCCACGAGGAACACTGAAGCTTTCTTT
TRBV20-1	TRBJ2-3	many	NA	CSAGTSTDTQYF	TGCAGTGCTGGGACTAGCACAGATACGCAGTATTTT
TRBV7-9	TRBJ2-5	few	TRBD2	CASSLGTSGIQETQYF	TGTGCCAGCAGCCTAGGGACTAGCGGGATCCAAGAGACCCAGTACTTC
TRBV6-2/TRBV6-3	TRBJ1-1	NA	NA	CASSYPPGRYTMNTEAFF	TGTGCCAGCAGTTACCCCCCAGGACGGTACACAATGAACACTGAAGCTTTCTTT
TRBV20-1	TRBJ2-2	many	NA	CSARIRDANTGELFF	TGCAGTGCTAGAATCCGGGATGCGAACACCGGGGAGCTGTTTTTT
TRBV7-6	TRBJ2-1	NA	TRBD2	CASSLESSGSLGEQFF	TGTGCCAGCAGCTTAGAGTCTAGCGGGAGTTTAGGTGAGCAGTTCTTC
TRBV7-8	TRBJ2-1	NA	NA	CASSLAGEQFF	TGTGCCAGCAGCTTAGCTGGTGAGCAGTTCTTC
TRBV18	TRBJ1-6	many	NA	CASSPPENERSAYNSPLHF	TGTGCCAGCTCACCACCCGAGAATGAGCGGAGTGCATATAATTCACCCCTCCACTTT
TRBV12-3/TRBV12-4	TRBJ2-3	NA	NA	CASSLSGTDTQYF	TGTGCCAGCAGTTTATCCGGCACAGATACGCAGTATTTT
TRBV7-6	TRBJ1-4	many	NA	CASSLETAFNEKLFF	TGTGCCAGCAGCTTAGAGACAGCCTTCAATGAAAAACTGTTTTTT
TRBV24-1	TRBJ1-2	NA	NA	CATSDQGSGYGYTF	TGTGCCACCAGTGACCAAGGGTCGGGCTATGGCTACACCTTC
TRBV7-2	TRBJ1-2	many	NA	CASSERNYGYTF	TGTGCCAGCAGCGAACGGAACTATGGCTACACCTTC
TRBV24-1	TRBJ2-5	many	TRBD2	CATSFTSGQYQETQYF	TGTGCCACCAGTTTCACTAGCGGACAGTACCAAGAGACCCAGTACTTC
TRBV20-1	TRBJ1-2	many	NA	CSARGSDSATSFYGYTF	TGCAGTGCTAGAGGTTCTGACTCAGCAACATCATTCTATGGCTACACCTTC
TRBV11-2	TRBJ1-4	many	TRBD1	CASSEGGRRKLFF	TGTGCCAGCAGCGAAGGGGGCCGAAGAAAACTGTTTTTT
TRBV7-6	TRBJ2-2	many	TRBD2	CASSQEASGNTGELFF	TGTGCCAGCAGCCAGGAGGCTAGCGGAAACACCGGGGAGCTGTTTTTT
TRBV7-3	TRBJ2-1	once	TRBD2	CASSLGTSRYPVNEQFF	TGTGCCAGCAGCTTAGGGACTAGTCGGTATCCTGTCAATGAGCAGTTCTTC
TRBV20-1	TRBJ2-7	NA	TRBD2	CSVASGRYEQYF	TGCAGTGTCGCTAGCGGGAGGTACGAGCAGTACTTC
TRBV18	TRBJ2-4	medium-sized	TRBD2	CASSPPLAGGSKNIQYF	TGTGCCAGCTCACCACCGCTAGCGGGGGGCTCCAAAAACATTCAGTACTTC
TRBV4-3	TRBJ1-2	once	TRBD1	CASSPGQGDYGYTF	TGCGCCAGCAGCCCGGGACAGGGGGACTATGGCTACACCTTC
TRBV7-2	TRBJ2-3	NA	TRBD1	CASSRYRGADTQYF	TGTGCCAGCAGCAGATACAGGGGCGCAGATACGCAGTATTTT
TRBV28	TRBJ2-7	many	NA	CASSPPPAYEQYF	TGTGCCAGCAGCCCTCCCCCGGCCTACGAGCAGTACTTC
TRBV15	TRBJ1-1	many	NA	CATSRGWGSTEAFF	TGTGCCACCAGCAGAGGCTGGGGGAGCACTGAAGCTTTCTTT
TRBV25-1	TRBJ2-1	NA	NA	CASSELFEQDNEQFF	TGTGCCAGCAGTGAATTGTTCGAGCAAGACAATGAGCAGTTCTTC
TRBV10-2	TRBJ1-4	few	TRBD1	CASRDRGPANEKLFF	TGCGCCAGCAGAGACAGGGGGCCGGCTAATGAAAAACTGTTTTTT
TRBV4-3	TRBJ1-2	many	NA	CASSPAVGTNYGYTF	TGCGCCAGCAGCCCCGCTGTGGGCACTAACTATGGCTACACCTTC
TRBV5-8	TRBJ2-7	many	NA	CASSPVVGGLNEQYF	TGTGCCAGCAGCCCTGTCGTCGGGGGCCTGAACGAGCAGTACTTC
TRBV4-3	TRBJ1-1	many	NA	CASSQDAWQDTEAFF	TGCGCCAGCAGCCAAGACGCCTGGCAAGACACTGAAGCTTTCTTT
TRBV7-3	TRBJ2-1	many	NA	CASSSAGRGYNEQFF	TGTGCCAGCAGCTCCGCTGGGCGGGGATACAATGAGCAGTTCTTC
TRBV10-2	TRBJ2-1	NA	TRBD2	CASNGGLATHNEQFF	TGCGCCAGCAATGGGGGACTAGCGACCCACAATGAGCAGTTCTTC
TRBV29-1	TRBJ2-5	many	NA	CSVAVQRPTQETQYF	TGCAGCGTTGCGGTACAGAGGCCAACGCAAGAGACCCAGTACTTC
TRBV5-1	TRBJ2-3	many	NA	CASQTGWSTDTQYF	TGCGCCAGCCAGACAGGATGGTCCACAGATACGCAGTATTTT
TRBV7-9	TRBJ2-1	many	TRBD2	CASSRTSGSDGEQFF	TGTGCCAGCAGCCGTACTAGCGGGAGTGATGGTGAGCAGTTCTTC
TRBV5-1	TRBJ2-7	many	NA	CASSYAPEVYEQYF	TGCGCCAGCAGTTACGCTCCCGAGGTCTACGAGCAGTACTTC
TRBV19	TRBJ2-1	many	TRBD2	CASSIVRTSGRGEQFF	TGTGCCAGTAGTATAGTGCGGACTAGCGGAAGGGGGGAGCAGTTCTTC
TRBV7-7	TRBJ2-5	medium-sized	TRBD2	CASSSGTKETQYF	TGTGCTAGCAGCTCCGGGACTAAAGAGACCCAGTACTTC
TRBV7-6	TRBJ2-3	many	TRBD2	CASSSSSGSLGDTQYF	TGTGCCAGCAGCTCCTCTAGCGGGAGTTTAGGGGATACGCAGTATTTT
TRBV2	TRBJ2-5	many	NA	CASGKFLETQYF	TGTGCCAGTGGAAAGTTTCTGGAGACCCAGTACTTC
TRBV7-9	TRBJ2-2	many	NA	CASSLVYRGSTGELFF	TGTGCCAGCAGCTTAGTTTATAGGGGATCGACCGGGGAGCTGTTTTTT
TRBV5-3	TRBJ1-5	NA	TRBD1	CARSRGQGTLDIKPQHF	TGTGCCAGAAGCCGGGGACAGGGGACCCTGGATATCAAGCCCCAGCATTTT